Following are 22 T cell receptor beta chains from one sample sequenced in a study of T-cell memory formation after mild COVID-19. TCRdb processed the 5' RACE reads anew with MiXCR; each CDR3 protein has one entry. The profile covers 300,000 to 400,000 distinct CDR3 sequences, with roughly 14% appearing a single time and around a fifth taken by the ten largest. Sequencing input: PBMCs or a T cell subset sorted from them (not recorded which). Receptors originate from a man aged 18 to 29 who had mild COVID-19 (a few samples of this study predate the infection). Cell type and time point are not known.

CDR3 bases: TGTGCCAGCAGCTTGGGACAGGGTGCCCTCGGGGAGCTGTTTTTT. Encoded protein: CASSLGQGALGELFF. The chain recombines TRBV5-6 with TRBJ2-2; 7 bases agree with TRBD1. V was pared by 0 bases and J by 7 bases, with 6 bases of the junction left unmatched. This CDR3 has 15 amino acids. Germline CDR1 and CDR2: SGHDT and YYEEEE.

The chain has TRBV19 and TRBJ1-1, with a possible D match to TRBD1 (6 bases). The CDR3 has 13 amino acids. V lost 4 bases, J lost 4 bases, and 10 bases lay in between. From germline, CDR1 is LNHDA and CDR2 SQIVND (reference sequence). CDR3 sequence reads: CASSKVGATEAFF. CDR3 bases: TGTGCCAGTAGTAAAGTGGGGGCCACTGAAGCTTTCTTT.

This clonotype occurred a few times. The rearrangement links TRBV6-5 to TRBJ1-6, with 9 positions matching TRBD1. The CDR3 has 16 residues. Germline-derived CDR1 and CDR2 are MNHEY and SVGAGI. The junction had 6 bases not matched to a gene; V was cut back by 1 base and J by 8 bases. CDR3 region: CASSYFPGQGYSPLHF. CDR3 DNA: TGTGCCAGCAGTTACTTCCCGGGACAGGGTTATTCACCCCTCCACTTT.

In this sample, this clonotype turned up a few times. The chain joins TRBV9 to TRBJ1-1; a possible D gene is TRBD1 (5 bases). This CDR3 spans 13 amino acids. Trimming stripped 3 bases from V and 5 bases from J, with 11 bases between. Germline V gives CDR1 SGDLS, CDR2 YYNGEE. The CDR3 DNA reads as TGTGCCAGCAGCGAGGCGGGGGGGACTGAAGCTTTCTTT. Translating it yields CASSEAGGTEAFF.

V gene TRBV12-5 combines with J gene TRBJ2-3, with 9 positions matching TRBD2. CDR1 LGHNT and CDR2 FRNRAP come from the germline V gene. This CDR3 region has 12 residues. CDR3 nucleotides: TGTGCCTCTAGCGGGGAGTTAGATACGCAGTATTTT. The encoded protein is CASSGELDTQYF.

This clonotype was detected a few times. This chain connects TRBV7-2 to TRBJ2-7, with 8 bases identical to TRBD2. The CDR3 has 14 amino acids. After removal of 5 bases from V and 6 bases from J, the junction contained 9 bases not matched to a gene. The germline gives CDR1 SGHTA, CDR2 FQGNSA. This CDR3 reads CASSPVAGSLEQYF. The CDR3 nucleotides read TGTGCCAGCAGCCCAGTAGCGGGGTCGCTCGAGCAGTACTTC.

This clonotype has ten or more counts. The J gene is TRBJ1-2, the V gene TRBV10-3, with 11 bases matching TRBD1. The CDR3 extends over 15 amino acids. V lost 6 bases, J lost 3 bases, and 6 bases stayed unmatched. Germline assignment: CDR1 ENHRY and CDR2 SYGVKD. CDR3 loop: CAIRFPGQGDYGYTF. The CDR3 coding sequence is TGTGCCATCAGGTTTCCGGGACAGGGGGACTATGGCTACACCTTC.

The sample holds a few counts of this clonotype. The V gene is TRBV6-2 or TRBV6-3, the J gene TRBJ1-2; D remains unclear. V lost 2 bases to trimming and J lost 8 bases, with 15 bases between them. Germline loops: CDR1 MNHEY, CDR2 SVGEGT. The CDR3 is 14 amino acids. DNA of the CDR3: TGTGCCAGCAGTTACGGATCGGCGGTTGGGGGCTACACCTTC. It specifies CASSYGSAVGGYTF.

The sample holds a few counts of this clonotype. The V call is TRBV7-9, the J call TRBJ2-3; TRBD2 aligns across 7 bases. V lost 4 bases and J lost 1; bases outside the gene matches: 8. This CDR3 has 16 amino acids. The germline V gene encodes CDR1 SEHNR and CDR2 FQNEAQ (reference sequence). The CDR3 is CASSSLRGGRTDTQYF. In DNA, the CDR3 is TGTGCCAGCAGCTCCCTCCGCGGGGGACGCACAGATACGCAGTATTTT.

This clonotype was seen a single time. CDR3 protein: CASSLQQGTNTEAFF. DNA for the CDR3: TGCGCCAGCAGCTTGCAGCAGGGAACCAACACTGAAGCTTTCTTT. V and J are TRBV5-1 and TRBJ1-1, with a weak D call TRBD1 (5 bases). Germline assignment: CDR1 SGHRS and CDR2 YFSETQ. The germline V and J ends were trimmed by 1 base and 2 bases, with 12 bases remaining between them. The CDR3 is made up of 15 amino acids.

In this sample, this clonotype turned up many times. This chain links TRBV6-2 or TRBV6-3 with TRBJ2-1; 8 bases are shared with TRBD1. The length of the CDR3 is 13 residues. The germline V gene encodes CDR1 MNHEY and CDR2 SVGEGT. Trimming removed 5 bases from V and 8 bases from J; junction bases left unmatched: 5. DNA of the CDR3: TGTGCCAGCAGTCCCCGACAGGGGCATGAGCAGTTCTTC. Amino acid sequence: CASSPRQGHEQFF.

The sample holds a few counts of this clonotype. The J gene is TRBJ2-7, the V gene TRBV6-2 or TRBV6-3, with D possibly TRBD2 on 6 matching bases. V lost 8 bases, J lost 2 bases, and 13 bases lay in between. From germline, CDR1 is MNHEY and CDR2 SVGEGT. The CDR3 runs to 13 residues. The CDR3 protein is CASEDGGTYEQYF. CDR3 DNA sequence: TGTGCCAGCGAAGACGGGGGAACCTACGAGCAGTACTTC.

Ten or more counts support this clonotype. V and J are TRBV3-1 and TRBJ2-3, with no clear D. The germline V and J ends were trimmed by 5 bases and 3 bases, with 6 bases remaining between them. This CDR3 region has 12 residues. Germline lookup yields CDR1 LGHDT and CDR2 YNNKEL (reference sequence). Written as DNA, the CDR3 is TGTGCCAGCAGCTTATTTACAGATACGCAGTATTTT. Its translation is CASSLFTDTQYF.

The chain is built from TRBV29-1 and TRBJ2-3, with 10 nucleotides matching TRBD2. The CDR3 runs 17 residues. V gave up 0 bases and J gave up 6 bases; unmatched junction bases: 12. Germline V gene sequence: CDR1 SQVTM, CDR2 ANQGSEA. The CDR3 region is CSVEEGPGLAAGDTQYF. The CDR3 nucleotides read TGCAGCGTTGAAGAGGGGCCCGGACTAGCGGCGGGGGATACGCAGTATTTT.

J is TRBJ1-2 and V is TRBV4-1; D not certain. V shed 4 bases and J shed 9 bases, with 21 bases lying between them. The CDR3 consists of 15 residues. Germline assignment: CDR1 MGHRA and CDR2 YSYEKL. In DNA, the CDR3 is TGCGCCAGCAGCCGAGTCCTGGACCCTACCGGGAGCTACACCTTC. It is translated as CASSRVLDPTGSYTF.

This clonotype was found once. A read error may explain this, as a much larger clone is one base away. The CDR3 protein is CASSWEGGTDTQYF. The CDR3 bases are TGTGCCAGCAGCTGGGAGGGGGGCACAGATACGCAGTATTTT. The chain employs TRBV7-3 and TRBJ2-3, with a possible D match to TRBD2 (7 bases). In germline, CDR1 is SGHTA, CDR2 FQGTGA. Deletions cut 4 bases from V and 1 base from J, with 9 bases between. The CDR3 consists of 14 residues.

The V and J genes are TRBV7-2 and TRBJ1-5, with 9 bases lining up with TRBD1. CDR1 and CDR2 from the germline V gene are SGHTA and FQGNSA. CDR3 length: 17 residues. Germline trimming cut 1 base from V and 2 bases from J; bases unmatched to any gene: 6. In DNA, the CDR3 is TGTGCCAGCAGCTTAGAAGGGACAGGGTGGGGCAATCAGCCCCAGCATTTT. Its protein product is CASSLEGTGWGNQPQHF. The full variable domain, rest sourced from reference TRBV7-2 and TRBJ1-5, is GAGVSQSPSNKVTEKGKDVELRCDPISGHTALYWYRQSLGQGLEFLIYFQGNSAPDKSGLPSDRFSAERTGGSVSTLTIQRTQQEDSAVYLCASSLEGTGWGNQPQHFGDGTRLSIL.

The CDR3 nucleotides read TGTGCCAGCAGTTACTCGACTAGCGGGGGGGCCGACTCCTACAATGAGCAGTTCTTC. Encoded protein: CASSYSTSGGADSYNEQFF. This chain uses TRBV6-2 or TRBV6-3 with TRBJ2-1; 14 bases map to TRBD2. The J segment lost 0 bases and the V segment lost 0 bases, leaving 4 bases of the junction unmatched. This CDR3 is built from 19 residues. Germline V CDR1 and CDR2: MNHEY, SVGEGT.

The chain uses TRBV5-1 and TRBJ2-1; D is possibly TRBD1 (6 bases). The CDR3 consists of 15 residues. Trimming removed 7 bases at V and 4 bases at J, with 18 bases between. Germline values: CDR1 SGHRS, CDR2 YFSETQ. The CDR3 DNA reads as TGCGCCAGCCGTCCCCCCGGGACAAGGTACAATGAGCAGTTCTTC. This sequence encodes CASRPPGTRYNEQFF.

The V call is TRBV20-1, the J call TRBJ1-2; 8 nucleotides line up with TRBD1. V shed 3 bases, J shed 6 bases, and the junction held 15 bases outside the gene matches. Germline V gene lookup returns CDR1 DFQATT and CDR2 SNEGSKA (reference sequence). The CDR3 contains 16 residues. The CDR3 loop is CSASGQGAWSLDGYTF. CDR3 DNA sequence: TGCAGTGCTAGCGGACAGGGTGCTTGGTCTCTCGATGGCTACACCTTC.

The rearrangement joins TRBV6-5 to TRBJ1-1, with D hard to call. The germline V and J ends were trimmed by 0 bases and 11 bases, with 16 bases remaining between them. CDR3 length: 14 residues. The germline CDR1 and CDR2 sequences are MNHEY and SVGAGI. CDR3 coding DNA: TGTGCCAGCAGTTACTCGGACCTTGGAACAGTGGCTTTCTTT. Translating it yields CASSYSDLGTVAFF.

The chain joins TRBV7-7 to TRBJ2-7, with D perhaps matching TRBD2 (5 bases). V shed 5 bases and J shed 3 bases, with 20 bases lying between them. CDR1 and CDR2 from the germline V gene are SSHAT and FNYEAQ (reference sequence). There are 16 residues in the CDR3. DNA of the CDR3: TGTGCCAGCAGCCCTAGCTCGGGCGGACGGGTCTACGAGCAGTACTTC. It is translated as CASSPSSGGRVYEQYF. Using reference TRBV7-7 and TRBJ2-7 for the parts outside the CDR3, the full variable domain is GAGVSQSPRYKVTKRGQDVTLRCDPISSHATLYWYQQALGQGPEFLTYFNYEAQPDKSGLPSDRFSAERPEGSISTLTIQRTEQRDSAMYRCASSPSSGGRVYEQYFGPGTRLTVT.